A single TCR beta chain is shown here with its context. Antigen specificity is unknown. CD8 cells regarded as naive lacked CD45RO, were positively chosen for CCR7, and omitted terminally differentiated effector memory CD45RA+ cells. These data belong to a study of shared clonotypes between healthy human individuals. For the study at large: Ranging from 18 to 49 in age, donors were a couple of women and three men. Three plates each covered CD4 naive and memory; CD8 naive two, CD8 memory one.

TCRdb keeps only in-frame clones here, not all; method: immunoSEQ multiplex PCR. The repertoire has roughly 770,000 clones, about 96% of them found once; the top ten carry less than 0.25%. The CDR3 is 12 amino acids. Between the trimmed V and J ends, which lost 5 bases and 6 bases, there was a span of 11 bases. Germline CDR1 reads SGHNT; CDR2 reads YENEEA. Overall study results and limits: What naive subsets generally showed was a larger estimated richness than memory subsets showed. Few donors restricted represented genetic and exposure-history diversity.

This receptor was obtained from a man in his thirties or forties in good health. The V call is TRBV11-3, the J call TRBJ2-7, with a weak D call TRBD2 (5 bases). The sample was naive CD8+ T cells sorted from blood. The CDR3 sequence: CASSPDGGEQYF. DNA for the CDR3: TGTGCCAGCAGCCCTGATGGAGGCGAGCAGTACTTC.